These 14 T cell receptor beta chains originate from one sample sequenced in a study of yellow fever vaccine responses in identical twins. TCRdb re-called the RT-PCR reads through MiXCR, storing one row per CDR3 protein. Counted here are 3,000 to 4,500 distinct CDR3 sequences, about four fifths occurring once; the ten biggest clones make up roughly 2.6%. This specimen consisted of T cells from blood (PBMCs), unsorted or a sorted subset (not recorded which), obtained before or after yellow fever vaccination (not recorded which). These receptors all stem from a woman aged 18-35 years who received the yellow fever vaccine.

V gene TRBV4-1 combines with J gene TRBJ2-4; 7 bases map to TRBD1. The germline V gene encodes CDR1 MGHRA and CDR2 YSYEKL. V dropped 1 base and J dropped 5; count of bases not matched to a gene: 5. This CDR3 is built from 15 residues. In nucleotides, the CDR3 is TGCGCCAGCAGCCAAGTACAGGGGATCCAAAACATTCAGTACTTC. Encoded protein: CASSQVQGIQNIQYF.

The chain combines TRBV27 with TRBJ2-1, with 9 bases fitting TRBD2. There are 15 residues in the CDR3. CDR1 and CDR2 (germline): MNHEY, SMNVEV (reference sequence). V gave up 4 bases and J gave up 7 bases; unmatched junction bases: 8. As DNA, the CDR3 is TGTGCCAGCAGTTCCGGGACTAGCAATAGAAATGAGCAGTTCTTC. Residues: CASSSGTSNRNEQFF.

This chain uses TRBV7-9 with TRBJ2-7; TRBD2 might be the D (6 bases). V lost 5 bases, J lost 0 bases, and 8 bases lay in between. CDR3 length equals 13 residues. Germline CDR1 reads SEHNR; CDR2 reads FQNEAQ (reference sequence). The CDR3 spells CASSPRGSYEQYF. DNA of the CDR3: TGTGCCAGCAGCCCGCGGGGCTCCTACGAGCAGTACTTC.

The chain combines TRBV28 with TRBJ1-4; weak D call: TRBD1 (6 bases). The V end was cut by 1 base, the J end by 4 bases, with 10 bases between. This CDR3 spans 15 amino acids. Germline CDR1 is MDHEN and CDR2 is SYDVKM. In DNA, the CDR3 is TGTGCCAGCAGTTTATTGGTAGGGGGTAATGAAAAACTGTTTTTT. Translation: CASSLLVGGNEKLFF.

The chain couples TRBV11-1 to TRBJ2-7, with 10 bases aligning to TRBD1. Germline V gives CDR1 SGHAT, CDR2 FQDESV (reference sequence). The trim removed 5 bases at V and 2 bases at J, leaving 6 bases unmatched. The CDR3 sequence is 15 residues long. As DNA, the CDR3 is TGTGCCAGCAGCGGTCCGGGACAGGGGACCTACGAGCAGTACTTC. Protein sequence: CASSGPGQGTYEQYF.

In the case of this clonotype: Germline is not matched at one junction end, which may reflect a read error. Here the CDR3 DNA reads TGTGACAGCAGTTACCGCGGGACAGCTTGGGAGACCCAGTACTTC. Translation: CDSSYRGTAWETQYF. The V gene is TRBV6-2 or TRBV6-3, the J gene TRBJ2-5; a possible D gene is TRBD1 (7 bases). This CDR3 is 15 amino acids long. The V gene's germline CDR1 is MNHEY and CDR2 SVGEGT.

This clonotype came up a few times. The V and J genes are TRBV2 and TRBJ2-1; D is undetermined. This CDR3 is built from 14 residues. The germline CDR1 and CDR2 sequences are SNHLY and FYNNEI. Trimming cost V 5 bases and J 3 bases, with 11 bases left between them. The CDR3 coding sequence is TGTGCCAGCAGTATATGGCCAAACTACAATGAGCAGTTCTTC. This encodes CASSIWPNYNEQFF. Drawing the rest from reference TRBV2 and TRBJ2-1, the complete variable domain is EPEVTQTPSHQVTQMGQEVILRCVPISNHLYFYWYRQILGQKVEFLVSFYNNEISEKSEIFDDQFSVERPDGSNFTLKIRSTKLEDSAMYFCASSIWPNYNEQFFGPGTRLTVL.

The chain has TRBV29-1 and TRBJ2-2; D uncertain. V lost 4 bases and J 2 bases, leaving 11 bases between the germline ends. From germline, CDR1 is SQVTM and CDR2 ANQGSEA. The CDR3 sequence is 14 residues long. CDR3: CSVVKDGNTGELFF. The CDR3 region has the DNA TGCAGCGTTGTCAAGGACGGTAACACCGGGGAGCTGTTTTTT.

This chain connects TRBV30 to TRBJ2-5, with 7 bases identical to TRBD1. The ends lost 3 bases at V and 3 bases at J; junction bases unmatched: 4. The CDR3 loop spans 13 amino acids. Germline values: CDR1 GTSNPN, CDR2 SVGIG (reference sequence). The CDR3, as DNA: TGTGCCTGGAGCAGGGGGTTTGAAGAGACCCAGTACTTC. This gives the protein CAWSRGFEETQYF.

This clonotype was seen just once. The chain has TRBV11-3 and TRBJ2-1; the D is unclear. Germline assignment: CDR1 SGHNT and CDR2 YENEEA. There are 13 residues in the CDR3. The germline V and J ends were trimmed by 5 bases and 8 bases, with 13 bases remaining between them. DNA for the CDR3: TGTGCCAGCAGCGGAAGAAGAGCCGATGAGCAGTTCTTC. It specifies CASSGRRADEQFF.

The V call is TRBV5-5, the J call TRBJ2-7, with D possibly being TRBD1 (6 bases). The germline V gene has CDR1 SGHKS and CDR2 YYEKEE (reference sequence). V was pared by 0 bases and J by 3 bases, with 13 bases between. This CDR3 contains 15 residues. The CDR3 protein is CASSLDRARDYEQYF. For the CDR3, the DNA is TGTGCCAGCAGCTTGGACAGGGCGAGGGACTACGAGCAGTACTTC. Complete variable domain (other parts from reference TRBV5-5 and TRBJ2-7): DAGVTQSPTHLIKTRGQQVTLRCSPISGHKSVSWYQQVLGQGPQFIFQYYEKEERGRGNFPDRFSARQFPNYSSELNVNALLLGDSALYLCASSLDRARDYEQYFGPGTRLTVT.

The V and J genes are TRBV6-2 or TRBV6-3 and TRBJ2-7, with D tentatively TRBD1 (5 bases). The CDR3 covers 14 residues. The germline V and J ends were trimmed by 2 bases and 6 bases, with 14 bases remaining between them. The germline V gene has CDR1 MNHEY and CDR2 SVGEGT. The DNA for the CDR3 is TGTGCCAGCAGTTACGGACAAGTGTTGACCGAGCAGTACTTC. It encodes CASSYGQVLTEQYF.

This clonotype appeared a single time. The V call is TRBV5-6, the J call TRBJ2-7, with 9 bases matching TRBD1. The CDR3 covers 16 residues. Per the germline V gene, CDR1 is SGHDT and CDR2 is YYEEEE. J was trimmed by 7 bases and V by 2 bases; bases with no gene match: 13. The DNA of the CDR3 is TGTGCCAGCAGCTTTGTACCGGGACAGGGCCTCTTTGAGCAGTACTTC. Translating it yields CASSFVPGQGLFEQYF.

This chain links TRBV6-4 with TRBJ2-1, with 10 bases identical to TRBD2. In germline, CDR1 is MRHNA, CDR2 SNTAGT. The CDR3 is 15 amino acids. V trimming: 0 bases; J trimming: 6 bases; junction bases outside the gene matches: 2. The CDR3 is CASSDSAGGSNEQFF. The CDR3 DNA sequence: TGTGCCAGCAGTGACTCAGCGGGAGGGTCCAATGAGCAGTTCTTC.